This T cell receptor beta chain was captured in a study of blood T cell repertoires in COVID-19. Germline CDR1 LGHNA, CDR2 YNFKEQ. The V and J ends lost 2 bases and 1 base, in that order; junction bases with no gene match: 4. The CDR3 sequence is 16 residues long. Repertoires were generated with immunoSEQ multiplex PCR, while TCRdb's copy carries only in-frame clones and drops some. The profile shows 85,000 to 110,000 clones, under 90% of them singletons. Sequenced input: peripheral blood. The chain is built from TRBV4-2 and TRBJ2-3, with 9 bases fitting TRBD2. This receptor was identified in a human donor in a cohort sampled during active or convalescent COVID-19. This chain's CDR3 is CASSQRGGGGTDTQYF. The CDR3 coding sequence is TGTGCCAGCAGCCAACGCGGCGGGGGGGGCACAGATACGCAGTATTTT.